Sequencing of this T cell receptor (beta chain) was carried out in a study of type 1 and type 2 diabetes patients. Whole-study findings and limits: Some expanded clones seen only in T1D might occur in additional T2D or control samples.

Germline lookup yields CDR1 SNHLY and CDR2 FYNNEI. V shed 5 bases, J shed 4 bases, and the junction held 9 bases outside the gene matches. The CDR3 contains 15 residues. Genomic DNA was the PCR template. Amplification of the beta chain CDR3 used 30 forward and 13 reverse multiplex primers. MiXCR, run by TCRdb on the multiplex PCR reads, gives a single entry per CDR3 protein. The sample shows a few hundred thousand distinct CDR3 sequences, roughly 50% of them seen only once. In the case of this clonotype: The antigen remains undetermined.

This sequence originates from a man aged 18 to 29 with type 2 diabetes. The rearrangement uses TRBV2 and TRBJ1-2, with 8 bases lining up with TRBD1. Sequenced input: peripheral blood mononuclear cells (PBMCs). The CDR3 region is CASSNIRDRSYGYTF. The CDR3 nucleotides read TGTGCCAGCAGTAATATCCGGGACAGGAGCTATGGCTACACCTTC.